These T cell receptor beta chains were read from a single sample in a study of early T cells in non-severe SARS-CoV-2 infection. A single record per CDR3 protein comes from TCRdb applying MiXCR to the 5' RACE reads. The table has roughly 63,000 distinct CDR3 sequences, about 11% seen once; the top ten hold roughly 1.1%. The specimen comprised whole blood, sampled at baseline. These receptors all come from an adult who was a healthcare worker with PCR-confirmed SARS-CoV-2 infection or an uninfected control (not recorded which). The donor label of this sample is uncertain. CDR3s include the opening cysteine and the closing phenylalanine or tryptophan.

CASSLMDPAVGEKLFF TRBJ1-4 TRBV5-1
CASSPGAETQYF TRBJ2-5 TRBV2
CAISRDTGELFF TRBJ2-2 TRBV10-3
CASSQDTLGASPLHF TRBJ1-6 TRBV4-1
CASRSRLNTGELFF TRBJ2-2 TRBV5-8
CASSLDLAGRTDTQYF TRBJ2-3 TRBV5-1
CASSLGSPETQYF TRBJ2-5 TRBV12-3/TRBV12-4
CASSRTGGTNQPQHF TRBJ1-5 TRBV27
CSVMSVTAFF TRBJ1-1 TRBV29-1
CSVEPGPGAFF TRBJ1-1 TRBV29-1
CASSFQLGGELFF TRBJ2-2 TRBV5-1
CASSQDTTGVAKNIQYF TRBJ2-4 TRBV4-2
CASSGTINQPQYF NA TRBV10-1
CATSTGTGGLGTEAFF TRBJ1-1 TRBV15
CASSLARSRTDTQYF TRBJ2-3 TRBV7-2
CASRLIQESSYNEQFF TRBJ2-1 TRBV5-4
CASSDSGQDEKLFF TRBJ1-4 TRBV6-4
CATSDFKGQPQHF TRBJ1-5 TRBV24-1
CASSLDKYGYTF TRBJ1-2 TRBV7-8
CASSLEDRGHNSPLHF TRBJ1-6 TRBV11-2
CASSNPTGFRLDQETQYF TRBJ2-5 TRBV7-9
CSVGRTFF TRBJ1-1 TRBV29-1